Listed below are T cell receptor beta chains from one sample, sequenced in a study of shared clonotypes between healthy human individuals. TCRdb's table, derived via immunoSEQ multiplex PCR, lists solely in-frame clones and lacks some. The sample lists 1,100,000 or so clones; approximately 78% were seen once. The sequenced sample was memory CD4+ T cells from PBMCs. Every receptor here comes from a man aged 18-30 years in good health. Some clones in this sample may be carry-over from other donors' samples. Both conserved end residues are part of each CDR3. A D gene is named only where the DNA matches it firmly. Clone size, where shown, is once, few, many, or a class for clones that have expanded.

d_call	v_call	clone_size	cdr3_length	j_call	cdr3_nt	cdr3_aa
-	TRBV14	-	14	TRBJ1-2	TGTGCCAGCAGCCAAGGTATCAGGGTCCGCGGCTACACCTTC	CASSQGIRVRGYTF
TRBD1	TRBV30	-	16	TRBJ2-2	TGTGCCTGGAGTCATTGGACAGGACCGAACACCGGGGAGCTGTTTTTT	CAWSHWTGPNTGELFF
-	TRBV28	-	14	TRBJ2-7	TGTGCCAGCAGTTTAGGGTTTAGCGAGTACAAGCAGTACTTC	CASSLGFSEYKQYF
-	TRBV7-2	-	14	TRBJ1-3	TGTGCCAGCAGCCCGATGGGGGTGGGAAACACCATATATTTT	CASSPMGVGNTIYF
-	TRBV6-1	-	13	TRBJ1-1	TGTGCCAGCAGTGAATGGGTGGGTTTTGAAGCTTTCTTT	CASSEWVGFEAFF
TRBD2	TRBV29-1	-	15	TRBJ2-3	TGCAGCGTTGACACTAGCGGGAGTGGCACAGATACGCAGTATTTT	CSVDTSGSGTDTQYF
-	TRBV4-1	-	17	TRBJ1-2	TGCGCCAGCAGCCAAAACCTAAACAAGAAAACTAACTATGGCTACACCTTC	CASSQNLNKKTNYGYTF
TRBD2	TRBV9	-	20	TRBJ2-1	TGTGCCAGCAGCTCGAGAACACTAGCGGGGACGCAAAGCTCCTACAATGAGCAGTTCTTC	CASSSRTLAGTQSSYNEQFF
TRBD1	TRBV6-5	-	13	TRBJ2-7	TGTGCCAGCAGGAACCGACAGGGTCGCGAGCAGTACTTC	CASRNRQGREQYF
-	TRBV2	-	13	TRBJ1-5	TGTGCCAGCAGTGTAGAGGGGGATCAGCCCCAGCATTTT	CASSVEGDQPQHF
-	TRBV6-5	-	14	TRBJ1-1	TGTGCCAGCAGCAAATTGACAGGAGCAGCGGGAGCTTTCTTT	CASSKLTGAAGAFF
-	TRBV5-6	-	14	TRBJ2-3	TGTGCCAGCAGCTTGCCAACGGCCTGGGATACGCAGTATTTT	CASSLPTAWDTQYF
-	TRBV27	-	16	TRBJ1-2	TGTGCCAGCAGTCCACTAGGTACCGGGCGCGACTATGGCTACACCTTC	CASSPLGTGRDYGYTF
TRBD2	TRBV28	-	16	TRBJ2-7	TGTGCCAGCAGTTTTGCGTCCCTAGCGGGAGGCTACGAGCAGTACTTC	CASSFASLAGGYEQYF
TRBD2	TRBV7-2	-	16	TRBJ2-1	TGTGCCAGCAGTCCTAGGACTAGCGGGCCCTACAATGAGCAGTTCTTC	CASSPRTSGPYNEQFF
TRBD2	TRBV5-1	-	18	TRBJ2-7	TGCGCCAGCAGCCGGGGGGCAAGAGCGGGAGGGAGCTCCTACGAGCAGTACTTC	CASSRGARAGGSSYEQYF
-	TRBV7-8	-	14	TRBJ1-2	TGTGCCAGCAGCTTAGGGTTGTTGGGCTATGGCTACACCTTC	CASSLGLLGYGYTF
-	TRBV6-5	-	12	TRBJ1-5	TGTGCCAGACAAGGTCGGAATCAGCCCCAGCATTTT	CARQGRNQPQHF
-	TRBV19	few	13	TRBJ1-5	TGTGCCAGTAGTATTAAGGGGAATCAGCCCCAGCATTTT	CASSIKGNQPQHF
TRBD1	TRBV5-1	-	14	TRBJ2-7	TGCGCCAGCAGCTTGGCCAGGGGGCTAGGCGAGCAGTACTTC	CASSLARGLGEQYF
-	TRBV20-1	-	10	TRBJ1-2	TGCAGTGCTACCGAGGTCGGCTACACCTTC	CSATEVGYTF
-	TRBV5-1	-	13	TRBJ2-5	TGCGCCAGCAGCTTGGAGACCCAAGAGACCCAGTACTTC	CASSLETQETQYF
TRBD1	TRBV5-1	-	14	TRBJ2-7	TGCGCCAGCAGCTTGGGGAAGGGGGCAGAGGAGCAGTACTTC	CASSLGKGAEEQYF
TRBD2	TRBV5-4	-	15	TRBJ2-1	TGTGCCAGCAGCTTGGCGCTAGCGGGAAATGATGAGCAGTTCTTC	CASSLALAGNDEQFF
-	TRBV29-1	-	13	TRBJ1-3	TGCAGCGTGGTTCCAGGGACTGGAAACACCATATATTTT	CSVVPGTGNTIYF
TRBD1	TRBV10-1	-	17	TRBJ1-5	TGCGCCAGCACCCTACCCCTGACAGGGGGCAGCAATCAGCCCCAGCATTTT	CASTLPLTGGSNQPQHF
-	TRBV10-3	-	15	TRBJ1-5	TGTGCCATCAGTGAGTCCGCAGGGCCCGCCCAGCCCCAGCATTTT	CAISESAGPAQPQHF
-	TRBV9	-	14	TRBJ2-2	TGTGCCAGCAGATATAGAGAGAACACCGGGGAGCTGTTTTTT	CASRYRENTGELFF
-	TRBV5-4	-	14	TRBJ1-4	TGTGCCAGCAGCCCAGATGCAACTAATGAAAAACTGTTTTTT	CASSPDATNEKLFF
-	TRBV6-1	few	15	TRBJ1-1	TGTGCCAGCAGTGAAGCTAGGGGATTGAGGACTGAAGCTTTCTTT	CASSEARGLRTEAFF
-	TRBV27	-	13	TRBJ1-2	TGTGCCAGCAGTCTAGGAGGGGAGGGTGGCTACACCTTC	CASSLGGEGGYTF
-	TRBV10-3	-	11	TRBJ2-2	TGTGCCAGCCAGGGGACCGGGGAGCTGTTTTTT	CASQGTGELFF
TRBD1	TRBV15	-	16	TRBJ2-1	TGTGCCACCAGTTTGGATTCGGGACAGGGGCAGTATGAGCAGTTCTTC	CATSLDSGQGQYEQFF
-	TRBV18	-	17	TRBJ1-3	TGTGCCAGCTCTCAACAATGGGGGTCAGCCTCTGGAAACACCATATATTTT	CASSQQWGSASGNTIYF
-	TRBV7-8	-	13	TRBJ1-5	TGTGCCAGCAGCCCACGGTCCGAAGTAGCCCAGCATTTT	CASSPRSEVAQHF
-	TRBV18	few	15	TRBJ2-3	TGTGCCAGCTCCCGATTATCAGCTGGCACAGATACGCAGTATTTT	CASSRLSAGTDTQYF
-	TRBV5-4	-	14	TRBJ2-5	TGTGCCAGCAGCTCCGGGACCGCCGGGGAGACCCAGTACTTC	CASSSGTAGETQYF
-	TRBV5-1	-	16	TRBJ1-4	TGCGCCAGCAGTTACTTTCCTCAGGGGATTAATGAAAAACTGTTTTTT	CASSYFPQGINEKLFF
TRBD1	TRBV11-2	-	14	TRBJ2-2	TGTGCCAGCAGTCACGACAGGGTCGGAGGGGAGCTGTTTTTT	CASSHDRVGGELFF
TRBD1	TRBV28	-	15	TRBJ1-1	TGTGCCAGCAGTTCCACAGGGGCAGGTGGCACTGAAGCTTTCTTT	CASSSTGAGGTEAFF
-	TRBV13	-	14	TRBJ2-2	TGTGCCAGCAGCCTCAGTGGGTGGACCGGGGAGCTGTTTTTT	CASSLSGWTGELFF
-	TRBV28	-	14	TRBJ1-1	TGTGCCAGCAGTTTTCCTGGTTTGGCCACTGAAGCTTTCTTT	CASSFPGLATEAFF
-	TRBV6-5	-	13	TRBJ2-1	TGTGCCAGCAGTTACCCCGGACGGGATGAGCAGTTCTTC	CASSYPGRDEQFF
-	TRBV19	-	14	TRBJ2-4	TGTGCCAGTAGTAGCCGGGAAAGAAGGAACATTCAGTACTTC	CASSSRERRNIQYF
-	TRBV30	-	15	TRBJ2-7	TGTGCCTGGAGCCAGGACGGAGGGACCACCTACGAGCAGTACTTC	CAWSQDGGTTYEQYF
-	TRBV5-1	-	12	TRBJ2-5	TGCGCCAGCAGCTTGGAGGAAGAGACCCAGTACTTC	CASSLEEETQYF
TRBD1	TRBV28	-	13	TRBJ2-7	TGTGCCAGCAGCACGACAGGGATCAGCGAGCAGTACTTC	CASSTTGISEQYF
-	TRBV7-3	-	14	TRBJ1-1	TGTGCCAGCAGCTTGGGCCCGGGGAACACTGAAGCTTTCTTT	CASSLGPGNTEAFF
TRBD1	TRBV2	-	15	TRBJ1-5	TGTGCCAGCAGGCCCCGGGACAGCGCTAATCAGCCCCAGCATTTT	CASRPRDSANQPQHF
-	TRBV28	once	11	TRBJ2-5	TGTGCCAGCAGATCCACAGAGACCCAGTACTTC	CASRSTETQYF